This T cell receptor beta chain was identified in a study of regulatory T cells in long-lasting Graves disease. Time point denoted: persistent/refractory GD, antithyroid drugs over 5 years with positive TRAb. RNA extracted from PBMCs served as the sequencing template. Libraries of TCR beta came from iRepertoire HTBI primers plus Arm-PCR of CDR3 regions. One entry per CDR3 protein results from TCRdb running MiXCR on the multiplex PCR reads. This sample yields 700,000 or so distinct CDR3 sequences, of which about 30% are seen a single time; about 40% belongs to the top ten. V lost 4 bases, J lost 0 bases, and 9 bases lay in between. Germline V CDR1 and CDR2: MNHNS, SASEGT. The CDR3 consists of 14 residues. This clonotype occurred many times.

The receptor was isolated from a female donor with Graves disease. Sample: peripheral blood mononuclear cells (PBMCs), taken when the disease was refractory, from a patient treated with antithyroid drugs. The rearrangement uses TRBV6-1 and TRBJ1-2; D perhaps matches TRBD1 (5 bases). CDR3 protein: CASSVAGANYGYTF. The CDR3 region has the DNA TGTGCCAGCAGTGTTGCGGGGGCTAACTATGGCTACACCTTC.